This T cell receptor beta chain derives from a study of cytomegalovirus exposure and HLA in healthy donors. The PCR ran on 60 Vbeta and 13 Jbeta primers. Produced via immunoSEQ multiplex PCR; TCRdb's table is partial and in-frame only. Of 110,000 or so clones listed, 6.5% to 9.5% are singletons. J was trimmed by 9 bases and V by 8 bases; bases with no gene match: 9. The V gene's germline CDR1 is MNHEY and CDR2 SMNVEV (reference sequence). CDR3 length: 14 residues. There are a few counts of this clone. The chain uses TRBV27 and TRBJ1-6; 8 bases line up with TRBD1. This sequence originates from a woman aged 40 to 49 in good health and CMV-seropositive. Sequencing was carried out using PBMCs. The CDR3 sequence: CASSPGRGLSPLHF. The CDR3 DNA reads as TGTGCCAGCTCCCCGGGCAGGGGGCTTTCACCCCTCCACTTT.